Below, 20 T cell receptor beta chains from the same sample are listed, as sequenced in a study of beta chain features in type 1 diabetes. Every isolated RNA sample was fully reverse transcribed, so sequencing captured expressed TCRB transcripts. Assay: immunoSEQ multiplex PCR; the TCRdb copy retains only in-frame clones and omits some. The table shows 350,000 or so clones, with about 19% occurring only once. The material sequenced was naive CD4+ T cells from blood. These receptors originate from a woman aged 18-29 years in good health.

This clone appeared a few times. The chain combines TRBV2 with TRBJ2-3, with D unresolved. Trimming cost V 7 bases and J 6 bases, with 11 bases left between them. Per the germline V gene, CDR1 is SNHLY and CDR2 is FYNNEI. The CDR3 covers 12 residues. This CDR3 reads CASTTPRDTQYF. As DNA, the CDR3 is TGTGCCAGCACGACCCCGCGGGATACGCAGTATTTT.

This chain joins TRBV5-1 and TRBJ1-2, with 12 bases fitting TRBD1. Germline CDR1 SGHRS, CDR2 YFSETQ. J was trimmed by 6 bases and V by 4 bases; bases with no gene match: 7. This CDR3 comprises 15 residues. The CDR3 region is CASSPWDRGLDGYTF. The CDR3 DNA reads as TGCGCCAGCAGCCCCTGGGACAGGGGGCTGGATGGCTACACCTTC.

This clone was seen a few times. The chain has TRBV30 and TRBJ2-6; D is possibly TRBD1 (6 bases). The CDR3 consists of 16 residues. CDR1 is GTSNPN and CDR2 is SVGIG in the germline V gene (reference sequence). Trimming shortened V by 1 base and J by 0 bases, and 10 bases separated the two germline ends. The chain's CDR3 is CAWSGGGSSGANVLTF. The CDR3 DNA sequence: TGTGCCTGGAGTGGAGGGGGTAGCTCTGGGGCCAACGTCCTGACTTTC.

Note on this clone: Different DNA sequences within this sample yield the same CDR3. CDR3 loop: CASSLQPGQETQYF. CDR3 sequence (DNA): TGCGCCAGCAGCTTACAGCCAGGTCAAGAGACCCAGTACTTC. The chain carries TRBV5-1 and TRBJ2-5; D gene uncertain. The CDR3 runs to 14 residues. V shed 2 bases and J shed 2 bases, with 10 bases lying between them. From germline, CDR1 is SGHRS and CDR2 YFSETQ. The full variable domain, completed using reference TRBV5-1 and TRBJ2-5, is KAGVTQTPRYLIKTRGQQVTLSCSPISGHRSVSWYQQTPGQGLQFLFEYFSETQRNKGNFPGRFSGRQFSNSRSEMNVSTLELGDSALYLCASSLQPGQETQYFGPGTRLLVL.

This clone turned up a few times. This chain connects TRBV19 to TRBJ2-3, with a possible D match to TRBD1 (6 bases). V was pared by 4 bases and J by 3 bases, with 17 bases between. Germline-derived CDR1 and CDR2 are LNHDA and SQIVND (reference sequence). This CDR3 has 16 amino acids. The CDR3 bases are TGTGCCAGTAGTACCCCAGCAGGGGCTGGTACAGATACGCAGTATTTT. It codes for CASSTPAGAGTDTQYF.

This chain connects TRBV7-3 to TRBJ1-1, with 8 bases identical to TRBD1. J lost 4 bases, V lost 5 bases, and 12 bases had no gene match. The CDR3 length is 16 residues. Germline lookup yields CDR1 SGHTA and CDR2 FQGTGA. CDR3 DNA: TGTGCCAGCAGCCCTGCTACAGGGGGTGGAGGCACTGAAGCTTTCTTT. It specifies CASSPATGGGGTEAFF.

This clone has just a few counts. The DNA for the CDR3 is TGTGCCAGCAGCCATAACAGGGGGCCGGCCTATGGCTACACCTTC. Its translation is CASSHNRGPAYGYTF. The chain recombines TRBV14 with TRBJ1-2; TRBD1 agrees at 9 bases. This CDR3 region has 15 residues. Germline loops: CDR1 SGHDN, CDR2 FVKESK. V shed 3 bases, J shed 4 bases, and the junction held 6 bases outside the gene matches.

V usage is TRBV28 and J usage is TRBJ2-7; possible D gene TRBD1, 6 bases. In germline, CDR1 is MDHEN, CDR2 SYDVKM. Trimming stripped 4 bases from V and 0 bases from J, with 16 bases between. The CDR3 sequence is 16 residues long. In DNA form, the CDR3 reads TGTGCCAGCAGTTCCCAGACAGGACCACTCTCCTACGAGCAGTACTTC. It is translated as CASSSQTGPLSYEQYF.

This rearrangement joins TRBV10-3 to TRBJ2-3, with 9 bases matching TRBD2. The CDR3 sequence is 15 residues long. V was clipped by 10 bases and J by 2 bases; unmatched bases: 10. Germline values: CDR1 ENHRY, CDR2 SYGVKD. In nucleotides, the CDR3 is TGTGCCACTGCGGGCGGGAGGGCCCTCACAGATACGCAGTATTTT. This sequence encodes CATAGGRALTDTQYF.

Only a few counts were recorded for this clone. This chain joins TRBV11-2 and TRBJ1-5; D is possibly TRBD1 (6 bases). The CDR3 sequence is 16 residues long. From germline, CDR1 is SGHAT and CDR2 FQNNGV. Trimming left V 5 bases short and J 0 bases short, with 14 bases between. This CDR3 is CASSQGQVYSNQPQHF. The CDR3, as DNA: TGTGCCAGCAGCCAGGGGCAGGTTTATAGCAATCAGCCCCAGCATTTT.

This clone was observed once. CDR3 protein: CASSLVTPTPYGYTF. The DNA for the CDR3 is TGTGCCAGCAGCTTAGTGACTCCGACCCCCTATGGCTACACCTTC. This sequence joins TRBV11-2 and TRBJ1-2; D ambiguous. This CDR3 region has 15 residues. CDR1 is SGHAT and CDR2 is FQNNGV in the germline V gene. Trimming pared 1 base from V and 4 bases from J, leaving 13 bases between.

The chain employs TRBV10-3 and TRBJ2-5, with D maybe TRBD2 (5 bases). The CDR3 consists of 13 residues. Trimming stripped 0 bases from V and 5 bases from J, with 7 bases between. Germline V lookup: CDR1 ENHRY, CDR2 SYGVKD. CDR3 nucleotide sequence: TGTGCCATCAGTGAGTCGGAGGCGGAGACCCAGTACTTC. Residues: CAISESEAETQYF.

The J gene is TRBJ2-1, the V gene TRBV10-3; 7 bases match TRBD1. The CDR3 runs to 13 residues. CDR1 is ENHRY and CDR2 is SYGVKD in the germline V gene. With V trimmed by 3 bases and J by 6 bases, 2 bases remained unmatched. The CDR3 sequence is CAISEAGGNEQFF. CDR3 in DNA: TGTGCCATCAGTGAAGCAGGGGGCAATGAGCAGTTCTTC.

The table lists this clone with a few counts. The V and J genes are TRBV20-1 and TRBJ1-1; TRBD1 aligns across 8 bases. The CDR3 is 11 amino acids. Losses at the gene ends were 5 bases for V and 5 bases for J; bases not matched to a gene: 1. Germline CDR1 and CDR2: DFQATT and SNEGSKA (reference sequence). The CDR3 is CSAWDRTEAFF. For the CDR3, the DNA is TGCAGTGCTTGGGACAGGACTGAAGCTTTCTTT.

The V and J genes are TRBV12-5 and TRBJ2-1, with 12 bases lining up with TRBD2. Germline V CDR1 and CDR2: LGHNT, FRNRAP. The CDR3 sequence is 17 residues long. V gave up 6 bases and J gave up 7 bases; unmatched junction bases: 13. The CDR3 DNA follows: TGTGCTAGTGGACCCCAAAGGGGACTAGCGGGCGGTAATGAGCAGTTCTTC. As protein: CASGPQRGLAGGNEQFF.

This clone showed up just a few times. This chain links TRBV13 with TRBJ2-7; 10 bases are shared with TRBD2. V was clipped by 2 bases and J by 7 bases; unmatched bases: 5. The CDR3 covers 14 residues. The germline V gene has CDR1 PRHDT and CDR2 FYEKMQ (reference sequence). DNA of the CDR3: TGTGCCAGCAGCTTAAGGCTAGCGGGGGCTGAGCAGTACTTC. Amino acid sequence: CASSLRLAGAEQYF.

This clone has only a few counts. One junction end does not reproduce the germline sequence, and a read error may be involved. The chain combines TRBV7-7 with TRBJ2-2; no definite D call. There are 14 residues in the CDR3. Germline CDR1 SSHAT, CDR2 FNYEAQ (reference sequence). The CDR3 sequence: CASSQATQTGELFF. CDR3 sequence (DNA): TGTGCTAGCAGCCAGGCCACGCAAACCGGGGAGCTGTTTTTT.

The chain joins TRBV14 to TRBJ2-5; the D is unclear. The CDR3 sequence is 13 residues long. The germline V gene has CDR1 SGHDN and CDR2 FVKESK. Between the trimmed V and J ends, which lost 1 base and 2 bases, there was a span of 5 bases. CDR3 bases: TGTGCCAGCAGCCAAGGAGTGCAAGAGACCCAGTACTTC. It yields the protein CASSQGVQETQYF.

This clone was recorded a few times. The chain couples TRBV18 to TRBJ2-5; D remains unclear. CDR1 is KGHSH and CDR2 is LQKENI in the germline V gene. The V gene lost 2 bases and the J gene lost 7 bases, with 17 bases spanning the gap. The CDR3 is 15 amino acids. The CDR3 spells CASSPGNTNIGTQYF. DNA for the CDR3: TGTGCCAGCTCACCAGGAAATACTAACATTGGGACCCAGTACTTC.

The J gene is TRBJ2-1, the V gene TRBV6-5, with 7 bases fitting TRBD2. The CDR3 spans 16 residues. Germline V gene sequence: CDR1 MNHEY, CDR2 SVGAGI. V trimming: 0 bases; J trimming: 6 bases; junction bases outside the gene matches: 8. The CDR3 region has the DNA TGTGCCAGCAGTTACTCGGGCGGGAGTGAGCTCAATGAGCAGTTCTTC. The encoded protein is CASSYSGGSELNEQFF.